These 21 T cell receptor beta chains were sequenced from one sample in a study of siplizumab effects on memory and regulatory T cells. The assay was immunoSEQ multiplex PCR, and TCRdb's table has in-frame clones only and misses some. This sample yields 20,000 to 30,000 clones, of which approximately 80% are seen a single time; around 25% belongs to the top ten. The specimen sequenced was memory CD4+ T cells sorted from blood. The receptors shown here come from a human donor in good health.

A single count supports this clone. The chain carries TRBV7-9 and TRBJ1-1; maybe TRBD1 (5 bases). Germline CDR1 SEHNR, CDR2 FQNEAQ (reference sequence). V lost 6 bases, J lost 1 base, and 6 bases lay in between. CDR3 size: 12 residues. In nucleotides, the CDR3 is TGTGCCAGCAGAGGGACGAACACTGAAGCTTTCTTT. Translation gives CASRGTNTEAFF.

This chain links TRBV25-1 with TRBJ2-5; D is possibly TRBD2 (6 bases). The V gene lost 0 bases and the J gene lost 2 bases, with 7 bases spanning the gap. The CDR3 length is 14 residues. From germline, CDR1 is MGHDK and CDR2 SYGVNS. CDR3 DNA: TGTGCCAGCAGTGAATACGGGAGACAAGAGACCCAGTACTTC. This translates into CASSEYGRQETQYF.

The genes are TRBV2 and TRBJ1-2; tentative D call: TRBD1 (5 bases). The CDR3 loop spans 13 amino acids. The ends were cut back, 2 bases at V and 7 bases at J, with 11 bases in the middle. From germline, CDR1 is SNHLY and CDR2 FYNNEI. CDR3 in amino acids: CASSEQAGSGYTF. DNA of the CDR3: TGTGCCAGCAGTGAACAAGCAGGGTCTGGCTACACCTTC. The complete variable domain, with remaining parts taken from reference TRBV2 and TRBJ1-2, reads EPEVTQTPSHQVTQMGQEVILRCVPISNHLYFYWYRQILGQKVEFLVSFYNNEISEKSEIFDDQFSVERPDGSNFTLKIRSTKLEDSAMYFCASSEQAGSGYTFGSGTRLTVV.

The chain recombines TRBV13 with TRBJ2-7; D is perhaps TRBD2 (5 bases). The germline V gene has CDR1 PRHDT and CDR2 FYEKMQ (reference sequence). The CDR3 has 15 residues. The V and J ends lost 3 bases and 7 bases respectively, with 19 bases between them. The CDR3 loop is CASSFDPSPEMEQYF. In DNA form, the CDR3 reads TGTGCCAGCAGCTTTGACCCTAGCCCGGAGATGGAGCAGTACTTC.

The V call is TRBV10-3, the J call TRBJ2-7, with 12 bases aligning to TRBD1. The V gene end was trimmed by 8 bases and the J gene end by 3 bases; junction bases not matched to a gene: 5. The CDR3 is 14 amino acids. Germline CDR1 reads ENHRY; CDR2 reads SYGVKD. CDR3 region: CAIGGTGGLYEQYF. As DNA, the CDR3 is TGTGCCATCGGCGGGACAGGGGGCCTCTACGAGCAGTACTTC.

This clone was observed a single time. The chain carries TRBV27 and TRBJ1-1, with D possibly being TRBD1 (6 bases). Germline V gene data show CDR1 as MNHEY and CDR2 as SMNVEV (reference sequence). The germline V and J ends were trimmed by 5 bases and 1 base, with 8 bases remaining between them. CDR3 size: 13 residues. CDR3: CASSGTKNTEAFF. The CDR3, as DNA: TGTGCCAGCAGTGGGACAAAGAACACTGAAGCTTTCTTT.

The table lists this clone with a count of one. V gene TRBV11-3 combines with J gene TRBJ2-5; D is uncertain. This CDR3 is built from 11 residues. V gave up 3 bases and J gave up 4 bases, with 3 bases separating them. Germline CDR1 SGHNT, CDR2 YENEEA. CDR3 sequence: CASSLRETQYF. CDR3 DNA: TGTGCCAGCAGCTTGAGAGAGACCCAGTACTTC.

The chain joins TRBV2 to TRBJ2-5; possible D gene TRBD2, 5 bases. CDR1 and CDR2 (germline): SNHLY, FYNNEI. The CDR3 runs 13 residues. The V gene lost 6 bases and the J gene lost 7 bases, with 15 bases spanning the gap. CDR3 in DNA: TGTGCCAGCAGGTCGCGGAGCGGTGTGACCCAGTACTTC. Translated, it gives CASRSRSGVTQYF. Supplemented by reference TRBV2 and TRBJ2-5, the full variable domain reads EPEVTQTPSHQVTQMGQEVILRCVPISNHLYFYWYRQILGQKVEFLVSFYNNEISEKSEIFDDQFSVERPDGSNFTLKIRSTKLEDSAMYFCASRSRSGVTQYFGPGTRLLVL.

The genes are TRBV15 and TRBJ2-5; D remains ambiguous. The CDR3 runs to 14 residues. Germline V CDR1 and CDR2: LNHNV, YYDKDF (reference sequence). Trimming took off 0 bases at V and 2 bases at J, with 7 bases between the two ends. In nucleotides, the CDR3 is TGTGCCACCAGCAGAGATTTGCAGCAAGAGACCCAGTACTTC. Amino acid sequence: CATSRDLQQETQYF. The full variable domain, with the rest looked up from reference TRBV15 and TRBJ2-5, is DAMVIQNPRYQVTQFGKPVTLSCSQTLNHNVMYWYQQKSSQAPKLLFHYYDKDFNNEADTPDNFQSRRPNTSFCFLDIRSPGLGDTAMYLCATSRDLQQETQYFGPGTRLLVL.

The genes are TRBV19 and TRBJ1-5; no definite D call. V lost 7 bases to trimming and J lost 7 bases, with 14 bases between them. The CDR3 sequence is 13 residues long. Germline loops: CDR1 LNHDA, CDR2 SQIVND (reference sequence). The CDR3 reads CASMGGVGQPQHF. The CDR3 region has the DNA TGTGCCAGTATGGGCGGGGTTGGCCAGCCCCAGCATTTT.

The chain couples TRBV9 to TRBJ1-2; D is uncertain. Germline values: CDR1 SGDLS, CDR2 YYNGEE. The CDR3 is made up of 15 amino acids. V dropped 0 bases and J dropped 8 bases, with 17 bases sitting between them. As DNA, the CDR3 is TGTGCCAGCAGCGTAGAAGGCACAACGGGTCGAGGCTACACCTTC. This sequence encodes CASSVEGTTGRGYTF.

The chain recombines TRBV19 with TRBJ2-7; D is possibly TRBD1 or TRBD2 (6 bases each). The V gene's germline CDR1 is LNHDA and CDR2 SQIVND (reference sequence). This CDR3 region has 15 residues. V lost 3 bases and J lost 5, with 17 bases in between. CDR3 protein: CASSMSTTGADEQYF. CDR3 sequence (DNA): TGTGCCAGTAGTATGTCGACAACGGGGGCGGACGAGCAGTACTTC.

As regards this clone: At the DNA level, this CDR3 is encoded by other sequences in the same sample as well. This sequence joins TRBV5-6 and TRBJ2-1; 16 bases match TRBD2. The V and J ends lost 4 bases and 6 bases, in that order; junction bases with no gene match: 7. The CDR3 covers 17 residues. Germline values: CDR1 SGHDT, CDR2 YYEEEE. The CDR3 DNA reads as TGTGCCAGCAGCCCGGGACTAGCGGGAGGGCAAGCCAATGAGCAGTTCTTC. Translated: CASSPGLAGGQANEQFF.

This rearrangement joins TRBV28 to TRBJ1-1; 7 bases agree with TRBD1. The germline V gene has CDR1 MDHEN and CDR2 SYDVKM. This CDR3 spans 15 amino acids. J gave up 5 bases and V 5 bases, and 11 bases lay outside the gene matches. The CDR3 spells CASSPIGTASTEAFF. The CDR3 DNA sequence: TGTGCCAGCAGTCCCATTGGGACAGCTAGTACTGAAGCTTTCTTT.

V usage is TRBV30 and J usage is TRBJ1-2, with D maybe TRBD1 (6 bases). The germline V gene encodes CDR1 GTSNPN and CDR2 SVGIG (reference sequence). The CDR3 is 14 amino acids. Deletions cut 6 bases from V and 0 bases from J, with 14 bases between. The CDR3 coding sequence is TGTGCCTGTAACGGACAGTTAGCTAACTATGGCTACACCTTC. It translates to CACNGQLANYGYTF.

This clone was recorded a few times. Relative to the germline gene, one junction end is altered; a read error may explain this. The chain has TRBV6-5 and TRBJ1-5; D gene unclear. This CDR3 is built from 14 residues. From germline, CDR1 is MNHEY and CDR2 SVGAGI. The CDR3 protein is CASSRTVRYHPQHF. In DNA form, the CDR3 reads TGTGCCAGCAGCAGGACCGTGCGTTATCACCCCCAGCATTTT.

The rearrangement links TRBV19 to TRBJ2-7, with a possible D match to TRBD1 (8 bases). Trimming pared 6 bases from V and 4 bases from J, leaving 16 bases between. This CDR3 comprises 14 residues. The germline gives CDR1 LNHDA, CDR2 SQIVND (reference sequence). The CDR3 coding sequence is TGTGCCAGTAGGATGACAGGGGAGGGGTACGAGCAGTACTTC. This encodes CASRMTGEGYEQYF.

CDR3 amino acids: CAIRTDRSNYEQYF. The CDR3 DNA reads TGTGCCATCAGGACGGACAGATCCAACTACGAGCAGTACTTC. The chain employs TRBV10-3 and TRBJ2-7; tentative D call: TRBD1 (6 bases). Germline CDR1 is ENHRY and CDR2 is SYGVKD. This CDR3 is 14 amino acids long. The V end lost 6 bases, the J end lost 3 bases, and 15 bases lay between the germline ends.

CDR3 residues: CASSDAIMNTEAFF. The CDR3, as DNA: TGTGCCAGCAGCGATGCCATTATGAACACTGAAGCTTTCTTT. This chain uses TRBV6-6 with TRBJ1-1; D is undetermined. Trimming took off 6 bases at V and 0 bases at J, with 11 bases between the two ends. CDR1 is MNHNY, CDR2 SVGAGI, per germline (reference sequence). The CDR3 loop spans 14 amino acids.

The J gene is TRBJ1-4, the V gene TRBV4-2; D unresolved. The CDR3 loop spans 13 amino acids. Germline V lookup: CDR1 LGHNA, CDR2 YNFKEQ. V lost 1 base and J 4 bases, leaving 4 bases between the germline ends. CDR3 amino acids: CASSQVHNEKLFF. The DNA for the CDR3 is TGTGCCAGCAGCCAAGTCCATAATGAAAAACTGTTTTTT.

CDR3 amino acids: CASSVGTQVYGYTF. For the CDR3, the DNA is TGTGCCAGCAGCGTCGGGACGCAAGTCTATGGCTACACCTTC. The chain recombines TRBV7-3 with TRBJ1-2; tentative D call: TRBD1 (5 bases). This CDR3 contains 14 residues. Trimming removed 5 bases from V and 4 bases from J, with 14 bases in between. The germline CDR1 and CDR2 sequences are SGHTA and FQGTGA.